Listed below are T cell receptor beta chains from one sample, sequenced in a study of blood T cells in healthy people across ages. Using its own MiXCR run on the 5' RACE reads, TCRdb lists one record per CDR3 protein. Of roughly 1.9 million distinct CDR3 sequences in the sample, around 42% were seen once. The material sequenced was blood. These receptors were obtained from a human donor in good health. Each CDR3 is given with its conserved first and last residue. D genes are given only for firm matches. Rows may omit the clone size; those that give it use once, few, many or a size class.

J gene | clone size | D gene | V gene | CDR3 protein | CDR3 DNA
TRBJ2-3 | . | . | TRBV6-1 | CASSEAFVGGPTDTQYF | TGTGCCAGCAGTGAAGCGTTCGTGGGGGGGCCGACAGATACGCAGTATTTT
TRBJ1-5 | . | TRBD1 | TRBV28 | CASSLGTGSTVSNQPQHF | TGTGCCAGCAGTTTAGGGACAGGGTCCACCGTTAGCAATCAGCCCCAGCATTTT
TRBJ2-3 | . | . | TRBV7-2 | CASSFDGAFTDTQYF | TGTGCCAGCAGCTTTGACGGGGCGTTCACAGATACGCAGTATTTT
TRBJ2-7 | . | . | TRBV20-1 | CSVGPGASNEQYF | TGCAGTGTCGGTCCGGGGGCGTCAAACGAGCAGTACTTC
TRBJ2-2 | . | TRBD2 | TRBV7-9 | CASSDGGGSYTGELFF | TGTGCCAGCAGCGACGGGGGGGGATCCTACACCGGGGAGCTGTTTTTT
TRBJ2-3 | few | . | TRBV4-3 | CASSQDLWDTQYF | TGCGCCAGCAGCCAAGATCTTTGGGATACGCAGTATTTT
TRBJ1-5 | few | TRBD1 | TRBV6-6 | CATCSEWDRRNQPQHF | TGTGCCACCTGTTCGGAGTGGGACAGAAGGAATCAGCCCCAGCATTTT
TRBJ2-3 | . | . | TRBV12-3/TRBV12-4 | CASSPMGRGSPDTQYF | TGTGCCAGCAGCCCCATGGGGAGAGGGTCGCCAGATACGCAGTATTTT
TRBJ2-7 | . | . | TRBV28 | CASREGSQQYF | TGTGCCAGCAGGGAAGGGTCGCAGCAGTACTTC
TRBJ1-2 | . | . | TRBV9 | CASSATGQSYGYTF | TGTGCCAGCAGCGCGACAGGACAGTCATATGGCTACACCTTC
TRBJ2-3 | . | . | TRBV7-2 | CASSPAIANTQYF | TGTGCCAGCAGCCCCGCTATTGCGAATACGCAGTATTTT
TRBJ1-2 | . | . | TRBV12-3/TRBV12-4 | CASKQGKDYGYTF | TGTGCCAGCAAACAGGGAAAAGACTATGGCTACACCTTC
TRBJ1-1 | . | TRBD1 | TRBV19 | CASRTVGQGTNTEAFF | TGTGCCAGTAGAACAGTGGGACAGGGCACGAACACTGAAGCTTTCTTT
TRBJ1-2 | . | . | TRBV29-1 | CSARGVSNYGYTF | TGCAGCGCGCGGGGGGTTTCTAACTATGGCTACACCTTC
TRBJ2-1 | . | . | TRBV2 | CTSLPEYFYNEKFF | TGTACCAGCCTTCCAGAGTATTTCTACAATGAGAAGTTCTTC
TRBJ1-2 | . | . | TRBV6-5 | CASSLGRGWYGYTF | TGTGCCAGCAGTCTAGGCCGGGGCTGGTATGGCTACACCTTC
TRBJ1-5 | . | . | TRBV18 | CASSPQGLRNQPQHF | TGTGCCAGCTCACCACAGGGTCTACGAAATCAGCCCCAGCATTTT
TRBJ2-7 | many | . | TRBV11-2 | CASSLDEAYSYEQYF | TGTGCCAGCAGCTTAGATGAGGCTTACTCCTACGAGCAGTACTTC
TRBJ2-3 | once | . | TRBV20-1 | CSASPMGGGDGYSDTQYF | TGCAGTGCTAGTCCCATGGGGGGAGGCGACGGATACTCAGATACGCAGTATTTT
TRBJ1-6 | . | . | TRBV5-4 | CASSLRGIRDSPLHF | TGTGCCAGCAGCTTGCGAGGGATAAGGGATTCACCCCTCCACTTT
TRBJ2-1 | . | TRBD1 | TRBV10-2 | CASNDRTGKQFF | TGCGCCAGCAACGACAGGACAGGAAAGCAGTTCTTC
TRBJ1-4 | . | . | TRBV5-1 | CASSAQATNEKLFF | TGCGCCAGCAGCGCACAAGCAACTAATGAAAAACTGTTTTTT
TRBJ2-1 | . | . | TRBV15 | CATSPKAGRSYNERFF | TGTGCCACCAGCCCAAAGGCCGGACGCTCCTACAATGAGCGGTTCTTC
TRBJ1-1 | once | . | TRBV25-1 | CASSAGRWAGDTEAFF | TGTGCCAGCAGTGCTGGGAGATGGGCGGGGGACACTGAGGCTTTCTTT
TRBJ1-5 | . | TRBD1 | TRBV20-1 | CSARRQGSLSNQPQHF | TGCAGTGCTAGACGACAGGGTTCTCTTAGCAATCAGCCCCAGCATTTT
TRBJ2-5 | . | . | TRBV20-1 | CSARSPPGRNYQETQYF | TGCAGTGCTAGGTCCCCTCCGGGTCGAAACTACCAAGAGACCCAGTACTTC
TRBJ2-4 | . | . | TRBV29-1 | CSVGSWGEGGQYF | TGCAGCGTTGGATCCTGGGGCGAAGGCGGGCAGTACTTC
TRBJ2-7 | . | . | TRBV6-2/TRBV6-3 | CASRSLRVGGYEQYF | TGTGCCAGCAGATCCCTTAGGGTAGGAGGATACGAGCAGTACTTC
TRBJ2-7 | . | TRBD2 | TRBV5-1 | CASSLNSGKPTEQYF | TGCGCCAGCAGCTTAAATAGCGGGAAACCTACCGAGCAGTACTTC
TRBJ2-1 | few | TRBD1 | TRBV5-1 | CASSHLGQDLNEQFF | TGCGCCAGCAGCCACCTGGGACAGGATCTAAATGAGCAGTTCTTC
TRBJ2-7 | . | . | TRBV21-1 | CASSKEGREIYEQYF | TGTGCCAGCAGCAAAGAGGGCAGGGAGATCTACGAGCAGTACTTC
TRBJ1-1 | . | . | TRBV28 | CASSFRPYRAYVMNTEAFF | TGTGCCAGCAGTTTTCGACCATACAGGGCGTATGTTATGAACACTGAAGCTTTCTTT
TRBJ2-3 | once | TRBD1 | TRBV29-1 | CSGGQGGPDTQYF | TGCAGCGGAGGACAGGGGGGGCCAGATACGCAGTATTTT
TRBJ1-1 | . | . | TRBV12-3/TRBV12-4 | CASRAPTSGRRTEAFF | TGTGCCAGCAGGGCTCCGACGAGCGGACGAAGGACTGAAGCTTTCTTT
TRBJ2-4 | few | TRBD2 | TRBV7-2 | CASSLDIIRGGLYNEQYF | TGTGCCAGCAGCTTAGATATTATTCGCGGGGGACTTTACAATGAGCAGTACTTC
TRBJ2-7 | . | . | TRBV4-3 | CASSQELLGAYEQYF | TGCGCCAGCAGCCAAGAATTGTTGGGGGCCTACGAGCAGTACTTC
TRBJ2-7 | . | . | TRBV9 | CAPSAGDGSYEQYF | TGTGCCCCATCGGCAGGGGATGGCTCCTACGAGCAGTACTTC
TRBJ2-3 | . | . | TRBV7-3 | CASSPTREPTDTQYF | TGTGCCAGCAGCCCGACCCGTGAACCAACAGATACGCAGTATTTT
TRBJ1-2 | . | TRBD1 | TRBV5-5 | CASSLTGEGVYGYTF | TGTGCCAGCAGCCTCACAGGGGAGGGGGTCTATGGCTACACCTTC
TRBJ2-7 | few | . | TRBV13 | CASSNRKGFNEQYF | TGTGCCAGCAGCAACCGGAAGGGTTTTAACGAGCAGTACTTC
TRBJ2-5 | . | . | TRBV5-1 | CASSSLRGEETQYF | TGCGCCAGCAGCTCCCTCCGAGGGGAAGAGACCCAGTACTTC
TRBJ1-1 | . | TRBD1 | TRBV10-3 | CAMGQGSGTEAFF | TGTGCCATGGGACAGGGGAGCGGAACTGAAGCTTTCTTT
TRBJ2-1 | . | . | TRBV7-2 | CASSPGLDGDEQFF | TGTGCCAGCAGCCCAGGGCTCGATGGGGATGAGCAGTTCTTC
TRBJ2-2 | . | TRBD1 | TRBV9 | CASNPDRANTGELFF | TGTGCCAGCAACCCAGACAGGGCTAACACCGGGGAGCTGTTTTTT
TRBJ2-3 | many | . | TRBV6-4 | CASSDSSVSTDTQYF | TGTGCCAGCAGTGACTCTTCAGTGAGCACAGATACGCAGTATTTT
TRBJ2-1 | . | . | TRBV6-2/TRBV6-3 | CASSGGGKNNEQFF | TGTGCCAGCAGTGGGGGCGGGAAGAACAATGAGCAGTTCTTC
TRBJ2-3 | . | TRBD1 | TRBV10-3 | CAISRDREDEDTQYF | TGTGCCATCAGCCGGGACAGGGAGGATGAGGATACGCAGTATTTT
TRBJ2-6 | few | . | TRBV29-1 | CSVYPSGANVLTF | TGCAGCGTTTACCCCTCGGGGGCCAACGTCCTGACTTTC
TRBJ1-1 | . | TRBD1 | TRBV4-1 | CASSQYTGVNTEAFF | TGCGCCAGCAGCCAATATACAGGGGTGAACACTGAAGCTTTCTTT
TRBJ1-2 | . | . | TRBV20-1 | CSASTATESLYGYTF | TGCAGTGCTAGCACCGCTACAGAGTCTCTCTATGGCTACACCTTC
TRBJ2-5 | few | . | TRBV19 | CASSITGLAGETQYF | TGTGCCAGTAGTATAACTGGGCTAGCCGGGGAGACCCAGTACTTC
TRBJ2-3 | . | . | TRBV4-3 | CASSQDLGGATDTQYF | TGCGCCAGCAGCCAAGATTTGGGCGGGGCTACAGATACGCAGTATTTT
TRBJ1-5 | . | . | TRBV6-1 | CASIVGVAKRQPQHF | TGTGCCAGCATAGTTGGGGTGGCGAAACGGCAGCCCCAGCATTTT
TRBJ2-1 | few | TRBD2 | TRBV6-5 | CASSYSGGGHYNEQFF | TGTGCCAGCAGTTACAGTGGCGGGGGTCACTACAATGAGCAGTTCTTC
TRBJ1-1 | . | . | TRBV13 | CASSVQGSGDTEAFF | TGTGCCAGCAGCGTACAGGGTTCGGGGGACACTGAAGCTTTCTTT
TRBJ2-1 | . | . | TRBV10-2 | CASGHGARGSEQFF | TGCGCCAGCGGTCACGGGGCCCGGGGAAGTGAGCAGTTCTTC
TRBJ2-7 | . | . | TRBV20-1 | CSARGGYSYEQYF | TGCAGTGCTAGGGGGGGCTACTCCTACGAGCAGTACTTC
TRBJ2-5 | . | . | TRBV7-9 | CASSFPTYQETQYF | TGTGCCAGCAGCTTCCCTACCTACCAAGAGACCCAGTACTTC
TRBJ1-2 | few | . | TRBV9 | CASSVQQGHGYTF | TGTGCCAGCAGCGTCCAACAGGGACATGGCTACACCTTC